This T cell receptor beta chain was identified during a study of blood T cell repertoires in COVID-19 (dated by TCRdb to the early 2020s). For the wider study: The collaborator samples originated in the United States, Italy and Spain and spanned the acute and convalescent phases of COVID-19. Deeply sampled blood TCRbeta repertoires from subjects exposed to, actively infected with, or recovered from COVID-19 were included in the dataset. The material from the prospective study consisted of cDNA or gDNA derived from T cells, B-cell-depleted T cells, or PBMCs. The samples were drawn from two sources: the first 160 participants of the ongoing ImmuneRACE study, and over 1,000 subjects contributed by 6 global collaborators. The sample metadata nearly always contained a de-identified subject ID, COVID-19 status, age in years and sex. The repertoires were released in a freely available public database intended as a resource for research on the immune response to SARS-CoV-2. HLA class I and class II types, where available, came from metadata supplied by the sample provider rather than from assay-based typing.

Via the germline V gene, CDR1 is SNHLY and CDR2 FYNNEI. Here V drops 8 bases and J drops 1 base, and the junction holds 7 bases not matched to any gene. The CDR3 covers 16 residues, taking in both the cysteine and the phenylalanine. Only the CDR3 portion is preserved as DNA: 48 bases, with reading frame beginning at the first base. Points on this clone: Its antigen is currently not known. No qualities accompany the bases; no much larger clone lies one base away.

Each collaborating institution followed its own protocols to collect whole blood in K2EDTA tubes. Collaborator samples were shipped for TCRbeta analysis as frozen whole blood, isolated PBMCs, or DNA extracted from either sample type. The immunoSEQ Assay, a bias-controlled multiplex PCR, was used to amplify TCRbeta CDR3 regions from genomic DNA. Per the source publication's procedure: The number of nucleated cells in each sample was estimated from the amplification of reference gene primers within the assay. To quantify the absolute abundance of each unique TCRbeta CDR3 rearrangement, sequence reads were collapsed and filtered. For each sample, productive Simpson clonality was calculated as the square root of Simpson's diversity index across productive rearrangements. Here the immuneACCESS table is served through TCRdb, limited to in-frame sequences with V and J called. Missing clones are a known gap in these copies; in checked studies unresolved V genes cover under half, and the rest lacks a known reason. Clone size and the V and J calls come from that table; the DNA yielded D and trimming. A total of approximately 150,000 clones appear in this sample, about nine tenths of them only once. The ten largest clones capture around 1.6% of the sample.

The full study reports these points: The amount of clinical and demographic metadata varied by source and participant and was provided uncurated.

The sequenced sample consisted of peripheral blood. The rearrangement combines TRBV2 with TRBJ1-6; 8 central nucleotides agree with TRBD1. The source is a woman aged 45-60 years with acute or convalescent COVID-19. At the DNA level, the sequence is TGTGCCAGCCGGGGCCAGGGGGCTTCCTATAATTCACCCCTCCACTTT. Its translation reads: CASRGQGASYNSPLHF.